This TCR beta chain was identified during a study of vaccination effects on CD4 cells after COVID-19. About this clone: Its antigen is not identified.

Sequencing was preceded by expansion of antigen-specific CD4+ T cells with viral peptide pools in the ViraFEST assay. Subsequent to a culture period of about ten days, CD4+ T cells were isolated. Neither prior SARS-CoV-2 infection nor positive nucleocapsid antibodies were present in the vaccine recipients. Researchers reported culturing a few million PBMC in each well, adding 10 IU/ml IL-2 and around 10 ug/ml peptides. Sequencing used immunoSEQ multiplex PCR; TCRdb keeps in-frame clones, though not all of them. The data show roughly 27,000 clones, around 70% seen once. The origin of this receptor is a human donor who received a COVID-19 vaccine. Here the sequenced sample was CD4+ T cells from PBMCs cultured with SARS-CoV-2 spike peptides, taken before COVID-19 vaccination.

The CDR3 region has the DNA TGTGCCAGCAGCTTACAGGGGAGATCTCAGCCCCAGCATTTT. Protein sequence: CASSLQGRSQPQHF. This rearrangement joins TRBV7-9 to TRBJ1-5; D perhaps matches TRBD1 (6 bases). The CDR3 runs to 14 residues. The germline V gene encodes CDR1 SEHNR and CDR2 FQNEAQ (reference sequence). Trimming removed 2 bases from V and 6 bases from J, with 11 bases in between.